This T cell receptor (beta chain) derives from a study of cytomegalovirus exposure and HLA in healthy donors. Turning to the study itself: The approximately 130 validation repertoires matched the approximately 700 first-cohort repertoires in platform, a later analysis reported. Points from the study as a whole: The listing of 150 or so TCR beta chains classed them as cytomegalovirus-associated. The study found most TCR sequences rare, yet found some public TCRs in many donors. High specificity and sensitivity for cytomegalovirus status were reported for the classifier.

Details on this clone: Its matching antigen is unknown.

Sequencing used immunoSEQ multiplex PCR; TCRdb keeps in-frame clones, though not all of them. The sample includes a few hundred thousand clones, roughly 84% of them seen just once. Trimming at V came to 0 bases and at J to 3 bases, leaving 1 base not matched to a gene. The germline V gene encodes CDR1 MNHNS and CDR2 SASEGT. This CDR3 comprises 15 residues. Source material: PBMCs. The TCR comes from a woman aged 30 to 39 in good health and CMV-seropositive. This chain joins TRBV6-1 and TRBJ2-7; 11 positions match TRBD2. CDR3 amino acids: CASSEALAGVYEQYF. CDR3 nucleotides: TGTGCCAGCAGTGAAGCACTAGCGGGAGTCTACGAGCAGTACTTC.